Below, 2 T cell receptor beta chains from the same sample are listed, as sequenced in a study of PD-L1 blockade in urothelial cancer. Described time point: peripheral blood 6 weeks after treatment start. Data came from immunoSEQ multiplex PCR; TCRdb stores just in-frame clones and leaves some out. The sample records approximately 47,000 clones, roughly 80% being singletons. Material: PBMCs, obtained around atezolizumab (anti-PD-L1) treatment. The source is a man between 70 and 80 years old with urothelial cancer.

The rearrangement uses TRBV10-3 and TRBJ1-2; 8 nucleotides agree with TRBD1. Looked up from germline, CDR1 is ENHRY and CDR2 is SYGVKD. V lost 4 bases and J lost 6; bases outside the gene matches: 7. This CDR3 spans 14 amino acids. CDR3 residues: CAISGNGQGDGYTF. The CDR3 DNA is TGTGCCATCAGTGGCAACGGACAGGGAGATGGCTACACCTTC.

This rearrangement joins TRBV4-1 to TRBJ2-7; 8 positions agree with TRBD1. J was trimmed by 1 base and V by 4 bases; bases with no gene match: 6. The length of the CDR3 is 15 residues. Per the germline V gene, CDR1 is MGHRA and CDR2 is YSYEKL. DNA for the CDR3: TGCGCCAGCAGCCCCGGACAGGGTGAATCCTACGAGCAGTACTTC. Its protein product is CASSPGQGESYEQYF.